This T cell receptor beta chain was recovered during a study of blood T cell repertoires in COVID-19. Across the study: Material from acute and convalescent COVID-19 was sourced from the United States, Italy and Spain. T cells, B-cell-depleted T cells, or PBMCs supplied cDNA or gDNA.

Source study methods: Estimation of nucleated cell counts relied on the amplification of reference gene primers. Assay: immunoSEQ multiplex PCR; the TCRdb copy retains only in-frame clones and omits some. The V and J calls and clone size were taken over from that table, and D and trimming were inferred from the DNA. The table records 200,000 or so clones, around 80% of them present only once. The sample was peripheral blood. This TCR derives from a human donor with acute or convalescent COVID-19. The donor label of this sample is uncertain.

The CDR3 DNA reads as TGTGCCAGTAGTAAGGAGGGGACAGGGATCAATCAGCCCCAGCATTTT. It encodes CASSKEGTGINQPQHF. The chain has TRBV19 and TRBJ1-5, with 9 bases that match TRBD1. The CDR3 spans 16 residues. Trimming at V came to 4 bases and at J to 3 bases, leaving 7 bases not matched to a gene. The germline V gene has CDR1 LNHDA and CDR2 SQIVND (reference sequence).